This entry describes one T cell receptor beta chain. TCRdb reanalysed the RT-PCR reads using MiXCR and keeps one entry per CDR3 protein. The profile shows 450,000 to 550,000 distinct CDR3 sequences, around 25% of them singletons. This sample stems from a study of response to subunit inactivated influenza vaccine. The CDR3 is made up of 13 amino acids. Germline V gene lookup returns CDR1 DFQATT and CDR2 SNEGSKA (reference sequence). The trim removed 4 bases at V and 1 base at J, leaving 3 bases unmatched. Sequences were derived from CD4+ T cells sorted from PBMCs, sampled 4 to 6 days after vaccination. The J gene is TRBJ2-5, the V gene TRBV20-1, with 7 bases aligning to TRBD1. This sequence was found in a man aged 45-60 years who received an inactivated influenza vaccine. CDR3 sequence (DNA): TGCAGTGCTAAGGGACAGACCCAAGAGACCCAGTACTTC. It codes for CSAKGQTQETQYF.